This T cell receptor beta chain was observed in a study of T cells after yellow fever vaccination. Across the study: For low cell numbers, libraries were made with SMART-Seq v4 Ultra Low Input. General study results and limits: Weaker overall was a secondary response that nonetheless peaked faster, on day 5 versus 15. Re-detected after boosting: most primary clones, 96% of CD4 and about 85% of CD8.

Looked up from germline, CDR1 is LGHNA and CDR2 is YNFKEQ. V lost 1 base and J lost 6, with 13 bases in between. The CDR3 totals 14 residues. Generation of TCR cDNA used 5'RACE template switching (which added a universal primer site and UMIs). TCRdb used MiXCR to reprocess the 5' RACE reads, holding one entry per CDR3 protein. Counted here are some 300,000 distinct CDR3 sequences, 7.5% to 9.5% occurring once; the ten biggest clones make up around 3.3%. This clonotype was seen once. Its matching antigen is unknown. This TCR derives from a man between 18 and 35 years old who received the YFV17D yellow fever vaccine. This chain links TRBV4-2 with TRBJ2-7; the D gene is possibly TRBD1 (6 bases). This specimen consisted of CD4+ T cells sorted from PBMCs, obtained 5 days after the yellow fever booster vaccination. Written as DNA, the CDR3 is TGTGCCAGCAGCCAAGCTACCCACAGGGTCGAGCAGTACTTC. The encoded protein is CASSQATHRVEQYF.